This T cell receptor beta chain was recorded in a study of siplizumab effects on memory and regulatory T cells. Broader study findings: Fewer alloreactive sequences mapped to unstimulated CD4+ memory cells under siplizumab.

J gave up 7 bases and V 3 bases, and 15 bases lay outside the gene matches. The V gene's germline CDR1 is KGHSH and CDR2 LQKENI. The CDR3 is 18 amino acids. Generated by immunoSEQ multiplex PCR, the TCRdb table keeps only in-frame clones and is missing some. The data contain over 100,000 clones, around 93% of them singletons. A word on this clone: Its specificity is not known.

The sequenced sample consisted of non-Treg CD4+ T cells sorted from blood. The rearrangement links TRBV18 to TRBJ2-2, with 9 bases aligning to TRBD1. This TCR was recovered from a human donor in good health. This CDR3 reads CASSPFPGQGNEHGELFF. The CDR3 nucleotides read TGTGCCAGCTCACCGTTCCCGGGACAGGGCAACGAACACGGGGAGCTGTTTTTT.